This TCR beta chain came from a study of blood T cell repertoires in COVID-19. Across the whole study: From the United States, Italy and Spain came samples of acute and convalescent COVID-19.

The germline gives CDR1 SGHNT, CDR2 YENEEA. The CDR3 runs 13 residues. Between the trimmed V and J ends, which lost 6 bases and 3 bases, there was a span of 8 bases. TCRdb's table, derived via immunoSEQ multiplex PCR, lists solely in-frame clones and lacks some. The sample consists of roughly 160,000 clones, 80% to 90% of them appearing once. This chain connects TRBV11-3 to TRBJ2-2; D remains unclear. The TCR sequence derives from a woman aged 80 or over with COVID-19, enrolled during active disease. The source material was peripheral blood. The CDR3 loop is CASSPFDTGELFF. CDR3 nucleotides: TGTGCCAGCAGTCCCTTCGACACCGGGGAGCTGTTTTTT. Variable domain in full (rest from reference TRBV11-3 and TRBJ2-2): EAGVVQSPRYKIIEKKQPVAFWCNPISGHNTLYWYLQNLGQGPELLIRYENEEAVDDSQLPKDRFSAERLKGVDSTLKIQPAELGDSAVYLCASSPFDTGELFFGEGSRLTVL.